This T cell receptor (beta chain) appears in the sequencing data of a study of cytomegalovirus exposure and HLA in healthy donors. At the level of the study: Unique TCRs from HLA-typed donors, 65 million to 85 million of them, were held in an early data release. Study observations and caveats: Being productive about 90% or about 30% of the time was typical of most TCR beta V segments in an earlier analysis.

Amplification used 60 Vbeta primers and 13 Jbeta primers. Sequencing was performed with immunoSEQ multiplex PCR; in TCRdb, only in-frame clones are kept and a portion is missing. This sample has about 160,000 clones, with roughly 82% found just once. The CDR3 loop spans 17 amino acids. Trimming removed 3 bases from V and 4 bases from J; junction bases left unmatched: 8. Germline V gives CDR1 ENHRY, CDR2 SYGVKD. On this clone itself: Its cognate antigen is unknown.

Sequences were obtained from PBMCs. The chain joins TRBV10-3 to TRBJ2-3; TRBD1 agrees at 12 bases. The clonotype comes from a woman in her fifties or sixties in good health and CMV-seropositive. CDR3 DNA: TGTGCCATCAGTGACCCCGGGACAGGGGGCGCTTCAGATACGCAGTATTTT. This encodes CAISDPGTGGASDTQYF.